This T cell receptor (beta chain) was obtained from a study of T-cell memory formation after mild COVID-19. The wider study: For the most part, TCR clusters were specific to one donor. Study-level findings and limits: Specificity for SARS-CoV-2 was not confirmed among the second-wave clones peaking on day 37. Clones that contracted clustered mainly in CM and EM if CD4+ and in EMRA if CD8+.

In regard to this clonotype: The antigen is not known.

Trimming cost V 1 base and J 0 bases, with 8 bases left between them. Germline CDR1 and CDR2: SGDLS and YYNGEE. This CDR3 comprises 15 residues. TCRdb re-called the 5' RACE reads with MiXCR, one entry per CDR3 protein. Among 70,000 to 100,000 distinct CDR3 sequences listed, about 16% were seen once. The receptor was isolated from a man younger than 35 who had mild COVID-19 (a few samples of this study predate the infection). Cell type and time point are not known. The chain carries TRBV9 and TRBJ1-3; D is unresolved. Sample: PBMCs or a T cell subset sorted from them (not recorded which). In DNA form, the CDR3 reads TGTGCCAGCAGCGTATTCGGTTCCTCTGGAAACACCATATATTTT. Translation: CASSVFGSSGNTIYF.